Listed below are T cell receptor beta chains from one sample, sequenced in a study of blood T cells in healthy people across ages. Using its own MiXCR run on the 5' RACE reads, TCRdb lists one record per CDR3 protein. This table has about 1.7 million distinct CDR3 sequences, 28% appearing once. Sequencing used blood. The receptor set was obtained from a woman in her twenties or thirties in good health. Each CDR3 is given with its conserved first and last residue. D genes are given only for firm matches. Not all rows give a size; the values are once, few, many and, for expanded clones, a class.

abundance,v_gene,j_gene,d_gene,CDR3nt,CDR3aa
-,TRBV24-1,TRBJ2-7,TRBD1,TGTGCCACCAGTGATCCGGAACAGGGGTTCTACAATGAGCAGTACTTC,CATSDPEQGFYNEQYF
-,TRBV2,TRBJ1-1,TRBD1,TGTGCCAGCAGGAGGGACAGGGGCCTAATGAACACTGAAGCTTTCTTT,CASRRDRGLMNTEAFF
-,TRBV2,TRBJ2-3,TRBD2,TGTGCCAGCACCCGGAGAGAGAGCGGGAGGGCAGGCACAGATACGCAGTATTTT,CASTRRESGRAGTDTQYF
-,TRBV12-3/TRBV12-4,TRBJ1-5,-,TGTGCCAGCAGCCAAACGACCGTAAGCAATCAGCCCCAGCATTTT,CASSQTTVSNQPQHF
-,TRBV20-1,TRBJ2-3,TRBD2,TGCAGTGCTAGGGAACCTAGCGGCCACGCTACGCAGTATTTT,CSAREPSGHATQYF
-,TRBV27,TRBJ2-1,-,TGTGCCAGCAGTGGCAGGAAGGGAGCCTACAATGAGCAGTTCTTC,CASSGRKGAYNEQFF
few,TRBV28,TRBJ2-5,-,TGTGCCAGCAGTATCACAGGGCCGGTAGAGACCCAGTACTTC,CASSITGPVETQYF
-,TRBV5-6,TRBJ1-4,-,TGTGCCAGCAGCATCGGACAGAGAATTAATGAAAAACTGTTTTTT,CASSIGQRINEKLFF
many,TRBV20-1,TRBJ2-7,-,TGCAGTGCTAGAGATCCAGGGGAGTTTAACGAGCAGTACTTC,CSARDPGEFNEQYF
-,TRBV5-1,TRBJ2-5,-,TGCGCCAGCAGTGAAACAGTAGGAGAGACCCAGTACTTC,CASSETVGETQYF
-,TRBV20-1,TRBJ2-3,TRBD2,TGCAGTGCTGCTACTCCGACTAGCGGGGTAGATACGCAGTATTTT,CSAATPTSGVDTQYF
-,TRBV11-2,TRBJ2-5,-,TGTGCCAGCAGCTTAGATGGGCGGGACCAAGAGACCCAGTACTTC,CASSLDGRDQETQYF
many,TRBV4-3,TRBJ2-1,-,TGCGCCAGCAGCCAAGAAAGGGGAGATAAGCAGTTCTTC,CASSQERGDKQFF
few,TRBV7-9,TRBJ2-3,-,TGTGCCAGCAGCCCAGAGACCTCAGGGGTAGCAGATACGCAGTATTTT,CASSPETSGVADTQYF
-,TRBV5-1,TRBJ2-1,TRBD2,TGCGCCAGCACCACCGGGACTAGCGGGCTTACTAAGCAGTTCTTC,CASTTGTSGLTKQFF
-,TRBV4-1,TRBJ2-1,-,TGCGCCAGCGGGTCCTTTATGAGGGATGAGCAGTTCTTC,CASGSFMRDEQFF
-,TRBV20-1,TRBJ2-7,-,TGCAGTGCTAGAGCACTAACGTATTCCTACGAGCAGTACTTC,CSARALTYSYEQYF
few,TRBV6-5,TRBJ2-3,-,TGTGCCAGCACGGCACCGGGGGGCCGTGTAGATACGCAGTATTTT,CASTAPGGRVDTQYF
-,TRBV14,TRBJ2-7,TRBD2,TGTGCCAGCAGTCAAGGTAGCGGGGACCAGTGGGAGCAGTACTTC,CASSQGSGDQWEQYF
-,TRBV4-1,TRBJ1-2,-,TGCGCCAGCAGCCAAGGCCCCGGGACCTTCGGGAACTATGGCTACACCTTC,CASSQGPGTFGNYGYTF
-,TRBV28,TRBJ1-2,-,TGTGCCAGCAGATCCGGGACATGTTCTGGCTACACCTTC,CASRSGTCSGYTF
-,TRBV12-3/TRBV12-4,TRBJ1-1,TRBD1,TGTGCCAGCGACAGGGGAGCGAGTGAAGCTTTCTTT,CASDRGASEAFF
-,TRBV5-6,TRBJ2-1,-,TGTGCCAGCAGCTTGACCGGAGGGACTGGGAATGAGCAGTTCTTC,CASSLTGGTGNEQFF
many,TRBV6-1,TRBJ2-7,TRBD1,TGTGCCAGCAGTGACCGACCGGGACAGGGTAGTTCCTACGAGCAGTACTTC,CASSDRPGQGSSYEQYF
-,TRBV30,TRBJ2-5,TRBD2,TGTGCCTGGAGTAGTGTGGCGGGAGGAGAGACCCAGTACTTC,CAWSSVAGGETQYF
few,TRBV5-1,TRBJ2-2,-,TGCGCCAGCAGCTCCCCCCTCACAGGTGCGGGCACCGGGGAGCTGTTTTTT,CASSSPLTGAGTGELFF
-,TRBV7-2,TRBJ2-3,-,TGTGCCAGCAGCTCCTCTCTAGTGTATACGCAGTATTTT,CASSSSLVYTQYF
-,TRBV20-1,TRBJ2-1,-,TGCAGTGCTAGAAACCCCTCTGCCACGGGTTACAATGAGCAGTTCTTC,CSARNPSATGYNEQFF
many,TRBV7-7,TRBJ2-5,-,TGTGCCAGCAGTCGAGACGGGGGATCGCAAGAAACCCAGTACTTC,CASSRDGGSQETQYF
-,TRBV6-5,TRBJ1-2,-,TGTGCCAGCAGGCAGACAGAAATCGTGGCTAACTATGGCTACACCTTC,CASRQTEIVANYGYTF
few,TRBV19,TRBJ2-1,TRBD2,TGTGCCAGTAGTATGCCAAGCGGGGAGTACAATGAGCAGTTCTTC,CASSMPSGEYNEQFF
few,TRBV6-1,TRBJ2-1,TRBD2,TGTGCCAGCAGTGAAAAAAGGACTAGCGGGGAATACTACAATGAGCAGTTCTTC,CASSEKRTSGEYYNEQFF
-,TRBV11-1,TRBJ1-1,TRBD1,TGTGCCAGCAGGACGATAGGGGGCGGGGTGCGGAACACTGAAGCTTTCTTT,CASRTIGGGVRNTEAFF
few,TRBV5-1,TRBJ2-5,TRBD2,TGCGCCAGCAGCGCGAATCTAGCGGGGGGCTGGGAGACCCAGTACTTC,CASSANLAGGWETQYF
-,TRBV7-9,TRBJ1-5,-,TGTGCCAGCAACTTATATCGAGGGGCGACGAATCAGCCCCAGCATTTT,CASNLYRGATNQPQHF
many,TRBV5-1,TRBJ2-7,TRBD1,TGCGCCAGCAGCTTTTCCTTCGGGGGACAGGGGGCCTATGAGCAGTACTTC,CASSFSFGGQGAYEQYF
-,TRBV5-1,TRBJ2-5,TRBD2,TGCGCCAGCAGCTTTACTAGCGGGGGGGCGTTTGAGACCCAGTACTTC,CASSFTSGGAFETQYF
-,TRBV7-2,TRBJ2-1,TRBD2,TGTGCCAGCAGCTCCGCGGGGACTAGCGGGGACAATGAGCAGTTCTTC,CASSSAGTSGDNEQFF
many,TRBV7-7,TRBJ2-5,-,TGTGCCAGCAGCGCCACAGGGTCAGAGACCCAGTACTTC,CASSATGSETQYF
few,TRBV10-3,TRBJ2-2,TRBD2,TGTGCCATCAGTGGAGGTCTAGCGGGAAAAACCGGGGAGCTGTTTTTT,CAISGGLAGKTGELFF
few,TRBV20-1,TRBJ2-7,-,TGCAGTGCTGTTGCCCGGAGCGTCGACACCTACGAGCAGTACTTC,CSAVARSVDTYEQYF
few,TRBV20-1,TRBJ2-4,-,TGCAGTGCTAGAGATCTGGGGAGTGGGATCAAAAACATTCAGTACTTC,CSARDLGSGIKNIQYF
-,TRBV4-1,TRBJ2-5,-,TGCGCCAGCAGCCAGTACCAGGATCGGGAGACCCAGTACTTC,CASSQYQDRETQYF
-,TRBV5-1,TRBJ2-1,TRBD2,TGCGCCAGCAGCTCCCTAGGACTAGTCAGTTCCGATGAGCAGTTCTTC,CASSSLGLVSSDEQFF
many,TRBV10-3,TRBJ2-7,-,TGTGCCATCAGTGAGTACTCCTACGAGCAGTACTTC,CAISEYSYEQYF
-,TRBV28,TRBJ1-2,-,TGTGCCAGCAGCTATACCGAAGCCTATGGCTACACCTTC,CASSYTEAYGYTF
-,TRBV5-1,TRBJ1-5,-,TGCGCCAGCAGCTTGGGCAGGGGAAATCAGTCCCAGCATTTT,CASSLGRGNQSQHF
few,TRBV2,TRBJ2-1,TRBD1,TGTGCCAGCAGTGAAGCGGGACAGAGTGAGCAGTTCTTC,CASSEAGQSEQFF
-,TRBV5-1,TRBJ2-1,TRBD2,TGCGCCAGCAGCTCTGTCGGGCTAGCGGAAGGCAGTGAGCAGTTCTTC,CASSSVGLAEGSEQFF
-,TRBV20-1,TRBJ2-4,-,TGCAGTGCTAGTTGGGCGGGGGCATACATTCAGTACTTC,CSASWAGAYIQYF
-,TRBV25-1,TRBJ2-5,TRBD1,TGTGCCAGCAGTAACCGGGACAGGGGGCGAGAGACCCAGTACTTC,CASSNRDRGRETQYF
-,TRBV11-2,TRBJ2-1,TRBD2,TGTGCCAGCAGCTTAGGAAGGTTGGGCGGGAGACCTAACCCTTACAATGAGCAGTTCTTC,CASSLGRLGGRPNPYNEQFF
few,TRBV3-1,TRBJ2-4,-,TGTGCCAGCAGCCCCCGGGAAAGGGGAGCCATTCAGTACTTC,CASSPRERGAIQYF
-,TRBV15,TRBJ2-3,TRBD2,TGTGCCACCAGCCTACTAGCGGATACGCAGTATTTT,CATSLLADTQYF
-,TRBV29-1,TRBJ2-1,-,TGCAGCGTTGTACTCGGGAGTCGTTACAATGAGCAGTTCTTC,CSVVLGSRYNEQFF
-,TRBV25-1,TRBJ2-1,TRBD1,TGTGCCAGCAGTGTGACAGGGAGTACCTCCTACAATGAGCAGTTCTTC,CASSVTGSTSYNEQFF
-,TRBV14,TRBJ2-4,TRBD1,TGTGCCAGCAGCCAGGGAGAGGACAGGGGGGACATTCAGTACTTC,CASSQGEDRGDIQYF
-,TRBV4-2,TRBJ1-2,-,TGTGCCAGCAGCCAAGGAACTGCGGGAAGCTATGGCTACACCTTC,CASSQGTAGSYGYTF
-,TRBV4-3,TRBJ2-1,TRBD2,TGCGCCAGCAGCGCGGGGGTAACGGACGCCTACAATGAGCAGTTCTTC,CASSAGVTDAYNEQFF